This TCR beta chain comes out of a study of CD8+ T cells in alopecia areata (dated by TCRdb to the late 2010s). As for the study more broadly: Treated patients were enrolled in an open-label pilot trial of oral tofacitinib, 5 to 10 mg twice daily, for moderate-to-severe alopecia areata. Tofacitinib was administered for 6 to 18 months, and 6 months of follow-up off drug were then conducted to assess delayed response and recurrence. To study T cell clonal expansion in alopecia areata, the researchers applied high-throughput TCRbeta sequencing to both the C3H/HeJ mouse model and human patients. In humans, TCRbeta sequencing was performed on scalp tissue and on sorted CD4+ and CD8+ peripheral blood T cells from healthy controls and from patients with patchy or totalis/universalis alopecia areata. Biopsies were taken from tofacitinib-treated patients at baseline and again at 4 and 24 weeks into treatment, and several of those patients also had a later scalp biopsy. Scalp clonality was compared among normal scalp (n=4), patchy alopecia areata scalp (n=8), and alopecia totalis/universalis scalp (n=8). RNA was extracted with the PAXgene miRNA kit for fixed scalp, the miRNeasy kit for PBMCs, and the RNeasy kit for mouse skin. TCRbeta CDR3 regions were amplified by immunoSEQ multiplex PCR using 35 Vbeta forward and 13 Jbeta reverse primers. Results and caveats for the whole study, not just this receptor: Scalp TCR repertoire analysis is complicated because resident alphabeta T cells in normal human skin are also sequenced, whereas mouse skin is dominated by gammadelta T cells. Higher clonality and more expanded CD8+ clones were observed in lesional scalp than in normal scalp, particularly in alopecia totalis/universalis, a finding suggestive of antigenic drive. Shared TCR sequences between patients were less evident than in mice, which may be partly attributable to HLA diversity in the patient population.

Inclusive of the bounding cysteine and phenylalanine, the CDR3 is 15 residues long. This entry keeps only the CDR3 DNA: 45 bases, framed from base 1. The germline V gene provides CDR1 SGHTA and CDR2 FQGNSA. Clipping removes 3 bases from V and 0 bases from J, with 5 as the unmatched junction base count. Library prep was done by the immunoSEQ multiplex PCR assay. RNA was extracted from all samples and reverse transcribed into cDNA, which served as template for TCR sequencing. SuperScript III was used for first-strand cDNA synthesis, primed with a 2:1 mix of oligo-dT and random hexamers. Amplification bias was assessed with a synthetic immune receptor repertoire, and residual bias was removed computationally. In the original analysis: Raw reads were preprocessed to remove errors, and CDR3 was defined according to IMGT conventions as the region from the conserved cysteine to phenylalanine. To get clonality, Shannon entropy was normalized by log2 of the number of productive unique TCRs and the result was subtracted from 1. Whether each scalp clone was CD4 or CD8 was inferred by checking scalp TCRbeta sequences against the CD4 and CD8 repertoires from sorted blood. In TCRdb, the immuneACCESS table is reduced to in-frame sequences with V and J assigned. These tables do not hold every clone; where another copy was compared, an unresolved V gene accounts for under half, and the others remain unexplained. D and trimming come from the DNA, and the V and J calls and clone size come from that table. The sample includes 250,000 or so clones, with 67% observed a single time. In total, the top ten clones hold around 1.2% of the sample.

The intended sense of this specimen's time point label: baseline before oral tofacitinib. Lesional scalp punch biopsies and peripheral blood were collected from alopecia areata patients. PBMCs were isolated by density centrifugation and stained for CD3, CD4 and CD8, after which CD4+ and CD8+ T cells were sorted on a FACSAria. On this clone: Its binding antigen is unknown. Base qualities are not at hand, and no much larger clone is one base apart.

The chain was built from TRBV7-2 and TRBJ2-7; 7 nucleotides in the junction match TRBD2. This TCR came from a human donor with alopecia areata. The sample consisted of CD4+ T cells sorted from blood, taken at week 0. The nucleotides are TGTGCCAGCAGCTTGGACCCGGGGGGCTCCTACGAGCAGTACTTC. The translation is CASSLDPGGSYEQYF.